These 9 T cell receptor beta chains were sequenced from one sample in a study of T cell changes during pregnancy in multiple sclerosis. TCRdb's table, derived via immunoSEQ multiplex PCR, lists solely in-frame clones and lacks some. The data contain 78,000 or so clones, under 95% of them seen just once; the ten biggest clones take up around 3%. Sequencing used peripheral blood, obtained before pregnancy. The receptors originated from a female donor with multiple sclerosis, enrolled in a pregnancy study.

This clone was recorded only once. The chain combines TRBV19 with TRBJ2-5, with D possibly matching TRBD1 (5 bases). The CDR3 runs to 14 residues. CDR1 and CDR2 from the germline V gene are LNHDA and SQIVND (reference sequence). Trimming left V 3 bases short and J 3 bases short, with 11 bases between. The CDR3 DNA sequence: TGTGCCAGTAGTATCCAGACAGTTAAAGAGACCCAGTACTTC. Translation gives CASSIQTVKETQYF.

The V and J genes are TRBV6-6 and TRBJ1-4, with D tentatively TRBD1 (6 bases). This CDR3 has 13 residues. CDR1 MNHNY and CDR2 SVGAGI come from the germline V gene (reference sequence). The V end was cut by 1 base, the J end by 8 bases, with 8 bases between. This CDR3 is CASSYFQGEKLFF. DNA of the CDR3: TGTGCCAGCAGTTACTTCCAGGGGGAAAAACTGTTTTTT.

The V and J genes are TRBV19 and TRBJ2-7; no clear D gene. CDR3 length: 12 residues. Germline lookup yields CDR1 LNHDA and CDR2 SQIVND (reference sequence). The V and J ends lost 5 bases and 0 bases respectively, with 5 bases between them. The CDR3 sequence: CASSAGSYEQYF. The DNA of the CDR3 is TGTGCCAGTAGTGCAGGCTCCTACGAGCAGTACTTC.

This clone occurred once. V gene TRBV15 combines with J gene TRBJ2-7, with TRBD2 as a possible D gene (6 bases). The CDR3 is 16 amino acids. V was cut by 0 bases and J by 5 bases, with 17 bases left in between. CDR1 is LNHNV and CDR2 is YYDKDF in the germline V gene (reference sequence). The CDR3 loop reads CATSRDRGGTANEQYF. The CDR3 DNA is TGTGCCACCAGCAGAGATCGAGGCGGGACGGCGAACGAGCAGTACTTC.

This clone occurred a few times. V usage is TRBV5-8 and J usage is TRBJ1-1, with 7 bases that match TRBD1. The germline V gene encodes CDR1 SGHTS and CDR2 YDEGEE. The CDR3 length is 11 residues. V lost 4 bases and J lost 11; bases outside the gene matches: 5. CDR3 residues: CASSHRQGAFF. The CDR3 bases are TGTGCCAGCAGCCATAGACAGGGTGCTTTCTTT.

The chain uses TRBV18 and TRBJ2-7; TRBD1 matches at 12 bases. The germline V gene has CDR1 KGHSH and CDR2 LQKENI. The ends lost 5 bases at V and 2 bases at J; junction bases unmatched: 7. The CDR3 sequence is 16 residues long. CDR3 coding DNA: TGTGCCAGCTCAGGAAGGGACAGGGGGCAAGCCTACGAGCAGTACTTC. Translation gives CASSGRDRGQAYEQYF.

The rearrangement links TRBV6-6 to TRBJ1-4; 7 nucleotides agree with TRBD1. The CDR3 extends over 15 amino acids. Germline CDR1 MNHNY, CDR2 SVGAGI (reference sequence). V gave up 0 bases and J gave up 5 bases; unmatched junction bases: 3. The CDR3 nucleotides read TGTGCCAGCAGTTACTCACCACAGGGGAATGAAAAACTGTTTTTT. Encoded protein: CASSYSPQGNEKLFF.

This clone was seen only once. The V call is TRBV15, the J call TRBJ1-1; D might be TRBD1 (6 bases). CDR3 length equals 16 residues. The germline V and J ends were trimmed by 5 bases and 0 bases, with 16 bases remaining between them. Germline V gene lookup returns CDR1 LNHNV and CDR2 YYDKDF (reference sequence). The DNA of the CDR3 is TGTGCCACCAGCGGAGGGGGGGGCCTCATGAACACTGAAGCTTTCTTT. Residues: CATSGGGGLMNTEAFF.

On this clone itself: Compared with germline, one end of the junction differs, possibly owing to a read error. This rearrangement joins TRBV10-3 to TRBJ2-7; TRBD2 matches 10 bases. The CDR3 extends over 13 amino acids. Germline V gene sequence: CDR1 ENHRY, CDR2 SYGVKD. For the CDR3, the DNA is TGTGCCATCAGTAGCCCCGGGACTAGCGTGAAAAACTTC. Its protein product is CAISSPGTSVKNF.